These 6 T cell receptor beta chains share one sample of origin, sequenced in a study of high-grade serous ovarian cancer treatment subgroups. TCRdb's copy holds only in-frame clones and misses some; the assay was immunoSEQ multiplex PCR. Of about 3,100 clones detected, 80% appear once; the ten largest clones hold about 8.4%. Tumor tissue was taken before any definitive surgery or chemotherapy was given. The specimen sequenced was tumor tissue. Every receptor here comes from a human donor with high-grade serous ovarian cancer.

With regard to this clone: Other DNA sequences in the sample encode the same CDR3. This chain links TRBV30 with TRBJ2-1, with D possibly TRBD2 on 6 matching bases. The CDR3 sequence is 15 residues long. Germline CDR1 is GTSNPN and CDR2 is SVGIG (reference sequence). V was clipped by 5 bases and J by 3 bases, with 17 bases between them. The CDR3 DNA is TGTGCCTGGGCCAGCGGAGGGCCAGGCTACAATGAGCAGTTCTTC. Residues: CAWASGGPGYNEQFF.

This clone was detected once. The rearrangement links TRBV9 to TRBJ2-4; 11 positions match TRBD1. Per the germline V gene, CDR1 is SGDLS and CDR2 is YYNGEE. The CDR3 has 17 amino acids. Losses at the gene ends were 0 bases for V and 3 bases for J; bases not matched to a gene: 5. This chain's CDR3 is CASSVDGTGGIKNIQYF. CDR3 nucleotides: TGTGCCAGCAGCGTAGATGGGACAGGGGGTATCAAAAACATTCAGTACTTC.

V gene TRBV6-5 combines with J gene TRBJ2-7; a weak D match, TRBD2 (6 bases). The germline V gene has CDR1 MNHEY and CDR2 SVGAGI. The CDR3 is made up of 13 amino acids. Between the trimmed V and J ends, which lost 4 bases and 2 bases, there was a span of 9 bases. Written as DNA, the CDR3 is TGTGCCAGCAGTTTTACGGGAGCCTACGAGCAGTACTTC. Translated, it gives CASSFTGAYEQYF.

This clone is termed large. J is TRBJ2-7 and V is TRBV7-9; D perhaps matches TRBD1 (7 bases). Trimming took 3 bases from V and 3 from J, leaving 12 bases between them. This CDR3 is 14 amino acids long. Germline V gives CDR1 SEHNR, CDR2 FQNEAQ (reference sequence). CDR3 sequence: CASSLGGTVYEQYF. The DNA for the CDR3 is TGTGCCAGCAGCTTGGGCGGGACAGTCTACGAGCAGTACTTC.

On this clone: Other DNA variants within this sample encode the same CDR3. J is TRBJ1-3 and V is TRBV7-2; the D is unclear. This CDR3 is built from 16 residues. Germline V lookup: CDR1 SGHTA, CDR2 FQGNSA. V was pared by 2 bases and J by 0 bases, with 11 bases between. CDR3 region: CASSLTGGNSGNTIYF. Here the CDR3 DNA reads TGTGCCAGCAGCTTAACTGGAGGGAACTCTGGAAACACCATATATTTT.

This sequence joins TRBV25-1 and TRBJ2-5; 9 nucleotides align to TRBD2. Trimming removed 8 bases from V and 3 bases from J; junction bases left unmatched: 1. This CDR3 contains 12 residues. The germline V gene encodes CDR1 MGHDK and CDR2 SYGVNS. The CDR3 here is CASGTSKETQYF. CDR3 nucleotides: TGTGCCAGCGGGACTAGCAAAGAGACCCAGTACTTC.